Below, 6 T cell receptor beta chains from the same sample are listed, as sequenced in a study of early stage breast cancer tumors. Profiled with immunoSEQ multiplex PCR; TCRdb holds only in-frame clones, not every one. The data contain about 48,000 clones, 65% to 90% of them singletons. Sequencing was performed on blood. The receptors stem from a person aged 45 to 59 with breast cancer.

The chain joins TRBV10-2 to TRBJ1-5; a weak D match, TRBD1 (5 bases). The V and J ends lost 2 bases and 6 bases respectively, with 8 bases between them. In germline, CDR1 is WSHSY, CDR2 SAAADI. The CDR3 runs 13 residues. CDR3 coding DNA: TGCGCCAGCAGTGAGGGGGCTGGTCAGCCCCAGCATTTT. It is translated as CASSEGAGQPQHF.

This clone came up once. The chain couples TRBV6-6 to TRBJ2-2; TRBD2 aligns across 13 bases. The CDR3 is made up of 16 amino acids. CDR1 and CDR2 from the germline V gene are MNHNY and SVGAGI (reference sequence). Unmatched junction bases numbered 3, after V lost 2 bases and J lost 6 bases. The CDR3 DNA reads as TGTGCCAGCAGTTACGCAGGACTAGCGGGAGCCGGGGAGCTGTTTTTT. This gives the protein CASSYAGLAGAGELFF.

The CDR3 sequence is CATSRGTSPTDTQYF. CDR3 nucleotides: TGTGCCACCAGCAGAGGGACTAGCCCCACAGATACGCAGTATTTT. The chain links TRBV15 to TRBJ2-3, with 8 bases identical to TRBD2. Germline V gene data show CDR1 as LNHNV and CDR2 as YYDKDF (reference sequence). This CDR3 has 15 amino acids. Unmatched junction bases numbered 2, after V lost 1 base and J lost 2 bases.

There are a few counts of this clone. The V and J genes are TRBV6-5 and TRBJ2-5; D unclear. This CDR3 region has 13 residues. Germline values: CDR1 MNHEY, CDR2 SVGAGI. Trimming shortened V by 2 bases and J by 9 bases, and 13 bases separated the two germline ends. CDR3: CASSYRTGNPQYF. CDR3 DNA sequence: TGTGCCAGCAGTTACAGAACTGGGAACCCCCAGTACTTC.

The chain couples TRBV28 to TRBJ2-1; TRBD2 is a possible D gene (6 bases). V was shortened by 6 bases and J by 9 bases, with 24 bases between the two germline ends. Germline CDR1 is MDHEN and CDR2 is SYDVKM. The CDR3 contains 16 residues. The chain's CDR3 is CASRTGAAASPIEQFF. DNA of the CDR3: TGTGCCAGCAGAACGGGAGCCGCAGCATCCCCCATTGAGCAGTTCTTC.

The CDR3 loop reads CASSLGDGDETQYF. CDR3 in DNA: TGCGCCAGCAGCTTGGGCGACGGGGACGAGACCCAGTACTTC. The genes are TRBV5-1 and TRBJ2-5; D is perhaps TRBD1 or TRBD2 (5 bases each). The CDR3 length is 14 residues. Between the trimmed V and J ends, which lost 0 bases and 5 bases, there was a span of 11 bases. Germline V gene lookup returns CDR1 SGHRS and CDR2 YFSETQ.